This T cell receptor beta chain was identified in a study of shared T cell receptors in the human thymus. This table comes from immunoSEQ multiplex PCR, and its TCRdb copy is limited to in-frame clones, with some not included. Counted here are some 660,000 clones, over 75% occurring once; the ten biggest clones make up roughly 0.0086%. These data also featured in a second study, about human thymus T cells. From that report: Each of the donors was a healthy Finnish infant who was undergoing open corrective cardiac surgery for congenital heart defects. Corrective cardiac operations yielded the resected thymus tissue. An apparent bias in V and J gene usage was seen in thymic and blood repertoires. Related studies noted strongly shared thymic repertoires across unrelated people.

Sequenced sample: thymocytes. This clonotype was sampled from a boy under three years old with a congenital heart defect.

The CDR3 DNA reads as TGTGCCAGCAGTGAATGTGATTCGGGAGGCTATAATTCACCCCTCCACTTT. Translating it yields CASSECDSGGYNSPLHF. The chain joins TRBV2 to TRBJ1-6; no reliable D call. This CDR3 has 17 residues. V was pared by 2 bases and J by 3 bases, with 14 bases between. In germline, CDR1 is SNHLY, CDR2 FYNNEI.